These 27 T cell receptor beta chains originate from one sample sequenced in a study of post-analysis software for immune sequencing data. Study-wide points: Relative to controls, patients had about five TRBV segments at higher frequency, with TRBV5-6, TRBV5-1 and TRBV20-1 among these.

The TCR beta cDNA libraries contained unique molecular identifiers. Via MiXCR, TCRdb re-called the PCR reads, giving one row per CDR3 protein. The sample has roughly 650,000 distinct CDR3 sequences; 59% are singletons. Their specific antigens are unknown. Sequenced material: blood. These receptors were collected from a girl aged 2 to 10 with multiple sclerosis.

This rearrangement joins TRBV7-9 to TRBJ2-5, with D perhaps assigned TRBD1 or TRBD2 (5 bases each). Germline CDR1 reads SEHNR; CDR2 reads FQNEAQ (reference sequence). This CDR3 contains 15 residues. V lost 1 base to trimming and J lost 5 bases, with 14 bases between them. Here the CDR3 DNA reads TGTGCCAGCAGCTTAGACGGGGCGCGTGGGGAGACCCAGTACTTC. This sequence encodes CASSLDGARGETQYF.

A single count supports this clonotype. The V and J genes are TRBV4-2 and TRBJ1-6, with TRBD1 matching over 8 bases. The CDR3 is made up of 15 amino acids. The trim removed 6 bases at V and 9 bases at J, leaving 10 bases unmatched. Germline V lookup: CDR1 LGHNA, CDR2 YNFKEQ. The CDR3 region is CASRKGGQETSPLHF. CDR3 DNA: TGTGCCAGCAGAAAAGGGGGACAGGAGACTTCACCCCTCCACTTT.

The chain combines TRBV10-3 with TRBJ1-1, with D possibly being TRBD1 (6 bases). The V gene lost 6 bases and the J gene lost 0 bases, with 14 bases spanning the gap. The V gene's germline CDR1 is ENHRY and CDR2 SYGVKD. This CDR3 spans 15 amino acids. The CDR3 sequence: CAIRVSQGMNTEAFF. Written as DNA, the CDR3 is TGTGCCATCAGAGTTTCACAGGGAATGAACACTGAAGCTTTCTTT.

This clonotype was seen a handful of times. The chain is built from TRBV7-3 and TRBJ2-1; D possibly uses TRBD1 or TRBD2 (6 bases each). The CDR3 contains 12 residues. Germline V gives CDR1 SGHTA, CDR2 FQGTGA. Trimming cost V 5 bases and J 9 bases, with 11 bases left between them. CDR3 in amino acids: CASSQGTVEQFF. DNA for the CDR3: TGTGCCAGCAGCCAGGGGACTGTTGAGCAGTTCTTC.

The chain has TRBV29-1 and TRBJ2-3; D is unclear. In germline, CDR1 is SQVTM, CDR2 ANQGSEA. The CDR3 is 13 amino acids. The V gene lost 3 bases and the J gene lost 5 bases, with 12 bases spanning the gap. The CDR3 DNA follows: TGCAGCGTTGACCCTCTGGACGGAGATACGCAGTATTTT. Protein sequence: CSVDPLDGDTQYF.

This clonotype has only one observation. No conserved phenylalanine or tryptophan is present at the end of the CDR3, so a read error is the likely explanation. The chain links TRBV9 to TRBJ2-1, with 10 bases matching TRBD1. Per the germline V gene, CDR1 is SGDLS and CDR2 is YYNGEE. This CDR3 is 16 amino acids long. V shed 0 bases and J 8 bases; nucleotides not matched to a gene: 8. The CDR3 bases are TGTGCCAGCAGCGTAGTGGGACAGGGGTCGTCTTATGAGCAGTTCCTC. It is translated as CASSVVGQGSSYEQFL.

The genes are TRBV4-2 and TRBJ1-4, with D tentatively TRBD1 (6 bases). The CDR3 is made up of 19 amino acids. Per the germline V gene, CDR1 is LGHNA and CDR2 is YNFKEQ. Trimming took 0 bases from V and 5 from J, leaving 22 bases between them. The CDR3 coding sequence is TGTGCCAGCAGCCAAGATAGAGGGGCAGCGGACAGACCAAATGAAAAACTGTTTTTT. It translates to CASSQDRGAADRPNEKLFF.

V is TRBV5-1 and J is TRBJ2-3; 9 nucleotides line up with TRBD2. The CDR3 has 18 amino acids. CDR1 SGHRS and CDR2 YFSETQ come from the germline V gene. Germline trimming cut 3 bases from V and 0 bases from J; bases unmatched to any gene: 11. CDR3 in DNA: TGCGCCAGCAGCTACCGGACTAGCGCGGGGGCTAGCACAGATACGCAGTATTTT. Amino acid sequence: CASSYRTSAGASTDTQYF.

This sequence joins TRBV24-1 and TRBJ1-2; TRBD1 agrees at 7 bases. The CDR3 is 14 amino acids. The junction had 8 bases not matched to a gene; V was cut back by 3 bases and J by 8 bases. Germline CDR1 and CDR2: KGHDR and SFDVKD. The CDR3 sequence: CATSDPGQPSGYTF. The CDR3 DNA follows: TGTGCCACCAGTGATCCGGGACAGCCGAGCGGCTACACCTTC.

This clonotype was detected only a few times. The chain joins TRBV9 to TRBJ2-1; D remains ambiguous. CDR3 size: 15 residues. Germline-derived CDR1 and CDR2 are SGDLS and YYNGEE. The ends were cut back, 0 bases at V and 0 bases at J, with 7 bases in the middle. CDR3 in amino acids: CASSVGMSSYNEQFF. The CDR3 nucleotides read TGTGCCAGCAGCGTAGGAATGAGCTCCTACAATGAGCAGTTCTTC.

CDR3 protein: CASSQVGGRLNTEAFF. DNA of the CDR3: TGTGCCAGCAGCCAAGTGGGGGGGCGATTGAACACTGAAGCTTTCTTT. V usage is TRBV14 and J usage is TRBJ1-1; D is perhaps TRBD1 (6 bases). With 1 base removed from V and 0 bases from J, the gap between germline ends came to 12 bases. This CDR3 is built from 16 residues. Germline V gene data show CDR1 as SGHDN and CDR2 as FVKESK.

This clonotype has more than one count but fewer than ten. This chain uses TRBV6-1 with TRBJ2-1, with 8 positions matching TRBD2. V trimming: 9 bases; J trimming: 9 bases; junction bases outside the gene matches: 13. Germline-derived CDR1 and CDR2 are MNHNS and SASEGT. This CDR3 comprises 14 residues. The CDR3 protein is CASRRAGLVGEQFF. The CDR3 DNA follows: TGTGCCAGTCGTAGGGCGGGACTAGTCGGTGAGCAGTTCTTC.

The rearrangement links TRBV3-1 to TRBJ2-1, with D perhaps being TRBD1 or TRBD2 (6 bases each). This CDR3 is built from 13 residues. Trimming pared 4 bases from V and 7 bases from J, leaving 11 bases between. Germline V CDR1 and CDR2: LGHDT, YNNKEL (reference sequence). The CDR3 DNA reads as TGTGCCAGCAGCCCGGGGGCCCAGAATGAGCAGTTCTTC. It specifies CASSPGAQNEQFF.

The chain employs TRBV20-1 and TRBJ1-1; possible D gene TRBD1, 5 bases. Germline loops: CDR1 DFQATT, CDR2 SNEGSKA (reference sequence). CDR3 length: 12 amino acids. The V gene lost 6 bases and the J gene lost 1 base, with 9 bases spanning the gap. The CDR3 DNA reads TGCAGTGCAGAAAGGGGGAACACTGAAGCTTTCTTT. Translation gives CSAERGNTEAFF.

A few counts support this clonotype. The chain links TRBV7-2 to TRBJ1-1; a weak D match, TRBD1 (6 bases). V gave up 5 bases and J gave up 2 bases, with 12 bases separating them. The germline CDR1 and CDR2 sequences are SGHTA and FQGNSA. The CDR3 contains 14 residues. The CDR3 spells CASSAHRENTEAFF. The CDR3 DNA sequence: TGTGCCAGCAGCGCTCACAGGGAAAACACTGAAGCTTTCTTT.

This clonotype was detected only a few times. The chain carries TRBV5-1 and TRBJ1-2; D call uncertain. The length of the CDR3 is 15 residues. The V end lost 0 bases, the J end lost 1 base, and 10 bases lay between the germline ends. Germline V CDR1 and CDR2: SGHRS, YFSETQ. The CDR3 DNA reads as TGCGCCAGCAGCTTGGGTAGCAGGCATAACTATGGCTACACCTTC. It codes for CASSLGSRHNYGYTF.

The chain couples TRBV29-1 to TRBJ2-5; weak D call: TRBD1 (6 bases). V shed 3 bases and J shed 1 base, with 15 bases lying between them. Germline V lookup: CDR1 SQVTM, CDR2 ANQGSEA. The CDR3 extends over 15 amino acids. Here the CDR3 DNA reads TGCAGCGTTGATCGATTGTGGGGGCTCCAAGAGACCCAGTACTTC. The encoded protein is CSVDRLWGLQETQYF.

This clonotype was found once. As DNA, the CDR3 is TGCAGCGGTGAGGGGATAGGAGAGACCCAGTACTTC. Translating it yields CSGEGIGETQYF. The V and J genes are TRBV29-1 and TRBJ2-5; D could derive from TRBD1 or TRBD2 (5 bases each). V was pared by 7 bases and J by 4 bases, with 13 bases between. The CDR3 is made up of 12 amino acids. Germline-derived CDR1 and CDR2 are SQVTM and ANQGSEA. The full variable domain, with the rest looked up from reference TRBV29-1 and TRBJ2-5, is SAVISQKPSRDICQRGTSLTIQCQVDSQVTMMFWYRQQPGQSLTLIATANQGSEATYESGFVIDKFPISRPNLTFSTLTVSNMSPEDSSIYLCSGEGIGETQYFGPGTRLLVL.

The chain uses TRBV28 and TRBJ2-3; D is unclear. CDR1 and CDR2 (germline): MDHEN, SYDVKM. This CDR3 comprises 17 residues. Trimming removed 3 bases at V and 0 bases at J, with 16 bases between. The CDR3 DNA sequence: TGTGCCAGCAGTTTCCCTTTGGACGTGCTTAGCACAGATACGCAGTATTTT. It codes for CASSFPLDVLSTDTQYF.

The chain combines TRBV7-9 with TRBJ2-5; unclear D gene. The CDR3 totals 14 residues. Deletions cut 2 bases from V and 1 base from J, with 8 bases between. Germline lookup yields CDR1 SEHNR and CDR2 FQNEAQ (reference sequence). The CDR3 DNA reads TGTGCCAGCAGCTTACGGGCAGCCCAAGAGACCCAGTACTTC. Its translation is CASSLRAAQETQYF.

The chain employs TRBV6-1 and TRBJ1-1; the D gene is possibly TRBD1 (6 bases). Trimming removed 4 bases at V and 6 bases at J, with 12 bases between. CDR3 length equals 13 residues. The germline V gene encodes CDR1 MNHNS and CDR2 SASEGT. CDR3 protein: CASSVTGKPEAFF. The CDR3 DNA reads TGTGCCAGCAGTGTTACAGGGAAGCCTGAAGCTTTCTTT.

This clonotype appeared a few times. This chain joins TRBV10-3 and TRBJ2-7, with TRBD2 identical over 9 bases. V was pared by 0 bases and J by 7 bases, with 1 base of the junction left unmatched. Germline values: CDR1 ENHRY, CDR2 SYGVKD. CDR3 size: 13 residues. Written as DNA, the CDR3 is TGTGCCATCAGTGAGTCTACTAGCGGGGAGCAGTACTTC. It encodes CAISESTSGEQYF.

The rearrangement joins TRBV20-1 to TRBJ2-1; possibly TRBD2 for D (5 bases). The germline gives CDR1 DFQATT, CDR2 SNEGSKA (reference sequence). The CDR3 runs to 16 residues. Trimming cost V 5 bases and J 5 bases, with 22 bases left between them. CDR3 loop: CSAPVTPASFNNEQFF. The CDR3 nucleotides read TGCAGTGCTCCCGTGACCCCGGCTAGCTTTAACAATGAGCAGTTCTTC.

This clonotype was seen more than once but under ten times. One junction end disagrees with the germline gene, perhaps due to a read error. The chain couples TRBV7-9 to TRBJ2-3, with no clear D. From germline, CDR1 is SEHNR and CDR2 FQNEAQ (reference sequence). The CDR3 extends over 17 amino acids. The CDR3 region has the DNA TGTGCTAGCAGACCAGATTCTCCAGGCGCTAGCACAGATACGCAGTATTTT. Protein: CASRPDSPGASTDTQYF.

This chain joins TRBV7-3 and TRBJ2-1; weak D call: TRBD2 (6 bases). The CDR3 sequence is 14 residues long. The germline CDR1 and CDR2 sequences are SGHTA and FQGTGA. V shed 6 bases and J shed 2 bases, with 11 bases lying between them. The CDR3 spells CASSLTGAYNEQFF. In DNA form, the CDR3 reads TGTGCCAGCAGTCTCACGGGGGCCTACAATGAGCAGTTCTTC.

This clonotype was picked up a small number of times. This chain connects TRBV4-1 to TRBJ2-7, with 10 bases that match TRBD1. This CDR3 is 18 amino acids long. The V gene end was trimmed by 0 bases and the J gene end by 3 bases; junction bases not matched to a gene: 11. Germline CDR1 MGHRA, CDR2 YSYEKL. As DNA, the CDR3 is TGCGCCAGCAGCCAAGAACAGTTAGGGACAGGGGCTTTCTACGAGCAGTACTTC. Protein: CASSQEQLGTGAFYEQYF.

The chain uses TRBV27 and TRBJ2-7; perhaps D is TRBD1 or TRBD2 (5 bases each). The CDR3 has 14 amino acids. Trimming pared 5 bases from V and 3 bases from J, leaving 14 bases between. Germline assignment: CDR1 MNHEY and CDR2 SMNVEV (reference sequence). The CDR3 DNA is TGTGCCAGCAGTATTCGGGGCGTAAACTACGAGCAGTACTTC. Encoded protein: CASSIRGVNYEQYF.